Following are 14 T cell receptor beta chains from one sample sequenced in a study of blood T cell repertoires in COVID-19. TCRdb keeps only in-frame clones here, not all; method: immunoSEQ multiplex PCR. The table lists fewer than 150,000 clones, approximately 85% of them singletons, with approximately 4.3% in the top ten. Sequencing was carried out using peripheral blood. These receptor sequences come from a human donor in a cohort sampled during active COVID-19.

This clone occurred once. This rearrangement joins TRBV6-5 to TRBJ2-7; 8 nucleotides line up with TRBD2. Germline V gene data show CDR1 as MNHEY and CDR2 as SVGAGI. J gave up 5 bases and V 7 bases, and 7 bases lay outside the gene matches. This CDR3 spans 13 amino acids. CDR3 loop: CASITSGYHEQYF. CDR3 DNA: TGTGCCAGCATAACTAGCGGTTACCACGAGCAGTACTTC.

This chain uses TRBV11-1 with TRBJ2-3; 8 positions match TRBD2. The CDR3 has 15 amino acids. Germline CDR1 is SGHAT and CDR2 is FQDESV (reference sequence). V gave up 5 bases and J gave up 6 bases; unmatched junction bases: 10. The CDR3 nucleotides are TGTGCCAGCAGCAAAAACCAGCGGGGGTTCGATACGCAGTATTTT. Translating gives CASSKNQRGFDTQYF.

V is TRBV7-6 and J is TRBJ1-2, with a tentative D call TRBD1 (5 bases). The CDR3 extends over 12 amino acids. V lost 5 bases and J 5 bases, leaving 9 bases between the germline ends. Germline CDR1 SGHVS, CDR2 FNYEAQ. The DNA of the CDR3 is TGTGCCAGCAGCCCGGGGACTTATGGCTACACCTTC. Its protein is CASSPGTYGYTF.

The J gene is TRBJ1-1, the V gene TRBV5-1; D perhaps matches TRBD1 (6 bases). Germline V lookup: CDR1 SGHRS, CDR2 YFSETQ. V was pared by 4 bases and J by 4 bases, with 17 bases between. This CDR3 spans 15 amino acids. CDR3 DNA: TGCGCCAGCAGCCGGGGGGGCCTGGCATCCACTGAAGCTTTCTTT. This encodes CASSRGGLASTEAFF.

The gene calls are TRBV6-6 and TRBJ1-4; 8 positions match TRBD1. Germline lookup yields CDR1 MNHNY and CDR2 SVGAGI (reference sequence). This CDR3 has 14 amino acids. Unmatched junction bases numbered 5, after V lost 6 bases and J lost 5 bases. The CDR3, as DNA: TGTGCCAGCAGAACGACAGGGGTGAATGAAAAACTGTTTTTT. Amino acids: CASRTTGVNEKLFF.

The sample holds one count of this clone. This chain uses TRBV5-4 with TRBJ1-4, with D perhaps TRBD1 (5 bases). V lost 4 bases, J lost 6 bases, and 16 bases lay in between. This CDR3 has 15 residues. From germline, CDR1 is SGHNT and CDR2 YYREEE (reference sequence). The CDR3 sequence is CASSPGGVLDEKLFF. CDR3 nucleotides: TGTGCCAGCAGCCCCGGGGGAGTTTTGGATGAAAAACTGTTTTTT.

This clone was seen only once. V and J are TRBV7-2 and TRBJ2-1, with D perhaps matching TRBD1 (8 bases). The length of the CDR3 is 19 residues. The germline gives CDR1 SGHTA, CDR2 FQGNSA. V was cut by 4 bases and J by 7 bases, with 29 bases left in between. The CDR3 is CASSSSPWGGTGPPNEQFF. The CDR3 DNA follows: TGTGCCAGCAGCTCCTCACCTTGGGGGGGGACAGGACCACCGAATGAGCAGTTCTTC.

This clone was seen more than once but under ten times. The chain is built from TRBV7-9 and TRBJ2-2, with 9 bases that match TRBD2. The CDR3 is 17 residues long. Trimming at V came to 3 bases and at J to 0 bases, leaving 5 bases not matched to a gene. Germline V gene lookup returns CDR1 SEHNR and CDR2 FQNEAQ (reference sequence). The CDR3 region has the DNA TGTGCCAGCAGCTTGTTTAGCGGGGGATCGAACACCGGGGAGCTGTTTTTT. It codes for CASSLFSGGSNTGELFF.

This clone has just a few counts. This chain connects TRBV12-5 to TRBJ2-3; 7 bases align to TRBD2. In germline, CDR1 is LGHNT, CDR2 FRNRAP. V lost 6 bases, J lost 5 bases, and 8 bases stayed unmatched. This CDR3 comprises 14 residues. In nucleotides, the CDR3 is TGTGCTAGTGGCGGGAGGTTGACTGAAGATACGCAGTATTTT. This encodes CASGGRLTEDTQYF.

The V gene is TRBV9, the J gene TRBJ2-7; maybe TRBD2 (5 bases). Germline V gene lookup returns CDR1 SGDLS and CDR2 YYNGEE. V shed 7 bases and J shed 0 bases, with 8 bases lying between them. This CDR3 has 12 residues. DNA of the CDR3: TGTGCCAGCCGAGGGTTCTCCTACGAGCAGTACGTC. Protein: CASRGFSYEQYV.

The chain couples TRBV5-6 to TRBJ1-1, with D tentatively TRBD1 (5 bases). This CDR3 spans 15 amino acids. Germline loops: CDR1 SGHDT, CDR2 YYEEEE. V shed 7 bases and J shed 0 bases, with 16 bases lying between them. This CDR3 is CASAYQGGVNTEAFF. The CDR3 region has the DNA TGTGCCAGCGCATATCAGGGAGGGGTGAACACTGAAGCTTTCTTT.

The chain has TRBV25-1 and TRBJ1-2; D is unresolved. Between the trimmed V and J ends, which lost 4 bases and 0 bases, there was a span of 6 bases. CDR1 MGHDK and CDR2 SYGVNS come from the germline V gene. The CDR3 consists of 13 residues. The DNA of the CDR3 is TGTGCCAGCAGTGCCCTAACTAACTATGGCTACACCTTC. It yields the protein CASSALTNYGYTF.

The CDR3 region has the DNA TGTGCCACCAGCAGAGCTGAGGGTAGCTATGGCTACACCTTC. It translates to CATSRAEGSYGYTF. This sequence joins TRBV15 and TRBJ1-2; D is undetermined. V was shortened by 1 base and J by 4 bases, with 10 bases between the two germline ends. CDR1 and CDR2 from the germline V gene are LNHNV and YYDKDF (reference sequence). CDR3 length: 14 amino acids.

CDR3 bases: TGTGCCAGCAGCGCCGGGACAGGGGGCGGTGAAGCTTTCTTT. Translation: CASSAGTGGGEAFF. The chain is built from TRBV6-5 and TRBJ1-1, with 12 nucleotides matching TRBD1. V gave up 6 bases and J gave up 7 bases; unmatched junction bases: 6. The CDR3 consists of 14 residues. From germline, CDR1 is MNHEY and CDR2 SVGAGI.